This TCR beta chain was captured by sequencing in a study of blood T cell repertoires in COVID-19 (dated by TCRdb to the early 2020s). Background for the entire study: Collaborator samples came from the United States, Italy and Spain and covered acute and convalescent phases of COVID-19. Nearly every sample came with metadata listing a de-identified subject ID, COVID-19 status, age in years and sex. The prospective study material was composed of cDNA or gDNA derived from T cells, B-cell-depleted T cells, or PBMCs. Samples were obtained from the ongoing ImmuneRACE study (first 160 participants) and from about 1,300 subjects provided by 6 global collaborators. The repertoires were released in a freely available public database intended as a resource for research on the immune response to SARS-CoV-2. Where available, HLA class I and class II types were taken from metadata supplied by the sample provider and were not determined by assay-based typing. Subjects who had been exposed to COVID-19, were actively infected with it, or had recovered from it provided the deeply sampled blood TCRbeta repertoires that made up the dataset. The investigation overall reported the following: The quantity of clinical and demographic metadata differed by source and by participant and was supplied without curation.

Of note for this clone: Its target antigen remains unknown. Within one base of it there is no much larger clone, and no base qualities were kept.

Each collaborating institution followed its own protocols to collect whole blood in K2EDTA tubes. For TCRbeta analysis, collaborators shipped samples in one of three forms: frozen whole blood, isolated PBMCs, or DNA extracted from either of those sample types. The immunoSEQ Assay, a bias-controlled multiplex PCR, was used to amplify TCRbeta CDR3 regions from genomic DNA. Under the source paper's analysis protocol: The number of nucleated cells in each sample was estimated from the amplification of reference gene primers within the assay. To quantify the absolute abundance of each unique TCRbeta CDR3 rearrangement, sequence reads were collapsed and filtered. Productive Simpson clonality was computed per sample as the square root of Simpson's diversity index over productive rearrangements. What TCRdb holds here is the immuneACCESS table cut down to in-frame rearrangements. Part of the clones is not present; checked against another copy, under half of the missing clones reflect an unresolved V gene, and the others are unexplained. V, J and clone size are taken as reported in that table, and D and trimming were inferred from the DNA itself. For this sample there are around 120,000 clones; around 90% appear just once. Together, the top ten hold less than 2% of the sample.

Sample: peripheral blood. This sequence was found in a human donor in a cohort sampled during active COVID-19.

This receptor has the CDR3 CASSSSGQGDYTF. The nucleotide sequence is TGTGCCAGCAGCTCATCCGGACAGGGGGACTACACCTTC. The V and J segments used are TRBV7-9 and TRBJ1-2, and TRBD1 aligns with 10 junction nucleotides. The CDR3 has 13 amino acids, counting the end cysteine and phenylalanine. Only the CDR3 DNA stays, 39 bases, in frame from base 1. The germline V gene (reference sequence) yields SEHNR for CDR1 and FQNEAQ for CDR2. V loses 4 bases at its end and J loses 10 bases; junction bases beyond the gene matches: 6.